The text below deals with one TCR beta chain. The record originates from a study of blood T cell repertoires in COVID-19. Assay used: immunoSEQ multiplex PCR; TCRdb lists only in-frame clones, some missing. Of roughly 160,000 clones listed, approximately 84% were seen once; the top ten hold around 5.4%. Those enrolled in Seattle joined during active infection and were followed longitudinally afterward. V shed 3 bases, J shed 5 bases, and the junction held 2 bases outside the gene matches. Germline V gives CDR1 WSHSY, CDR2 SAAADI. The CDR3 consists of 13 residues. The rearrangement links TRBV10-2 to TRBJ1-1, with 8 bases aligning to TRBD1. This receptor was obtained from a woman aged 45-65 years with COVID-19, enrolled during active disease. The specimen sequenced was peripheral blood. CDR3 region: CASSEQGGTEAFF. The CDR3 DNA follows: TGCGCCAGCAGTGAACAGGGGGGGACTGAAGCTTTCTTT.